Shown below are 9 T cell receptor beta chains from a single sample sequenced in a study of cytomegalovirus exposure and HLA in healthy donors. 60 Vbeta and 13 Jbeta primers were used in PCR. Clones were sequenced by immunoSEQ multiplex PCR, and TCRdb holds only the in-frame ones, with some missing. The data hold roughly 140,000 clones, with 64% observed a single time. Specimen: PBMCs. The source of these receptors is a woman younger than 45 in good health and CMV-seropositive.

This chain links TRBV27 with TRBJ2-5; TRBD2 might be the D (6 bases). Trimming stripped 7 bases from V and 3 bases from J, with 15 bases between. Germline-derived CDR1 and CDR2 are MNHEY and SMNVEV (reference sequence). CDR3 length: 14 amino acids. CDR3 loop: CASTEAGREETQYF. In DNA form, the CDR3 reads TGTGCCAGCACCGAAGCGGGCAGGGAAGAGACCCAGTACTTC.

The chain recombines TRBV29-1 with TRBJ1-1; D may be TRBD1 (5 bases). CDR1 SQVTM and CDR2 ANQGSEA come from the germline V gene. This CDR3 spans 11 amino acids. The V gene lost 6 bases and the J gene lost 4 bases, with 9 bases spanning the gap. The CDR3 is CSVAGFTEAFF. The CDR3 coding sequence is TGCAGCGTGGCAGGGTTCACTGAAGCTTTCTTT.

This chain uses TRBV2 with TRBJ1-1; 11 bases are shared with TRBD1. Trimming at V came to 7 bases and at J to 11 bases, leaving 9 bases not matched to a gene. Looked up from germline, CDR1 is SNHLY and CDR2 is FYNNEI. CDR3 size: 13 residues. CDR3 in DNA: TGTGCCAGCAACCGGGACAGGGGGAAAAGCGCTTTCTTT. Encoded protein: CASNRDRGKSAFF.

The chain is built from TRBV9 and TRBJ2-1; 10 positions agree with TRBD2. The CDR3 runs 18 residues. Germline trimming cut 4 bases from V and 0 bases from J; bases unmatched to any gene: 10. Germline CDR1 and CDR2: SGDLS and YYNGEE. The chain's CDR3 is CASSPRFGTSVSYNEQFF. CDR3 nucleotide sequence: TGTGCCAGCAGCCCCCGTTTCGGGACTAGCGTCTCCTACAATGAGCAGTTCTTC.

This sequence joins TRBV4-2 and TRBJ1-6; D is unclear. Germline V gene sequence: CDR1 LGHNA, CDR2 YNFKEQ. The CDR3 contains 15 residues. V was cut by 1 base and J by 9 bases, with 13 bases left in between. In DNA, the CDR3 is TGTGCCAGCAGCCAAGCGGCGGCGGGGAGTTCACCCCTCCACTTT. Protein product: CASSQAAAGSSPLHF.

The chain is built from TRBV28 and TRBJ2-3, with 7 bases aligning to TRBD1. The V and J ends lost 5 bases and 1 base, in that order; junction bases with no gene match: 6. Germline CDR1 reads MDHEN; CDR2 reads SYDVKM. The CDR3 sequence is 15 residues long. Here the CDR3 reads CASSTPGTGTDTQYF. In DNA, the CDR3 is TGTGCCAGCAGTACTCCCGGGACAGGCACAGATACGCAGTATTTT. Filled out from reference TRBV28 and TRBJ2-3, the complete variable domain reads DVKVTQSSRYLVKRTGEKVFLECVQDMDHENMFWYRQDPGLGLRLIYFSYDVKMKEKGDIPEGYSVSREKKERFSLILESASTNQTSMYLCASSTPGTGTDTQYFGPGTRLTVL.

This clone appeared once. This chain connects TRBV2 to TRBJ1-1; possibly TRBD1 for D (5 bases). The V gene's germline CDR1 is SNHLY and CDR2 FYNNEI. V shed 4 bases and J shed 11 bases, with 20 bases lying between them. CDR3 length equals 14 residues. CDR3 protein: CASSGSAGRLGAFF. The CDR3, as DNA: TGTGCCAGCAGTGGAAGTGCAGGGAGGTTGGGGGCTTTCTTT.

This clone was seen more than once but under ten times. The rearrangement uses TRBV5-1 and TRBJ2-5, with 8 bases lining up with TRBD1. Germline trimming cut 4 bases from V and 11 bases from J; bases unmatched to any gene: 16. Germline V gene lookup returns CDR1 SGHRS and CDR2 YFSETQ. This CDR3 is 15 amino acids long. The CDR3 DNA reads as TGCGCCAGCAGCGGCTCCTACAGGGGGTTGGGGGAGCAGTACTTC. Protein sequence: CASSGSYRGLGEQYF.

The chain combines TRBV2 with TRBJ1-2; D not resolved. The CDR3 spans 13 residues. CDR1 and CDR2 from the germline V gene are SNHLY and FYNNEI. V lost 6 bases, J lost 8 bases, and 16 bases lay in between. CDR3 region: CASREEIEGGYTF. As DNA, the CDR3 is TGTGCCAGCAGGGAGGAAATTGAGGGAGGCTACACCTTC.